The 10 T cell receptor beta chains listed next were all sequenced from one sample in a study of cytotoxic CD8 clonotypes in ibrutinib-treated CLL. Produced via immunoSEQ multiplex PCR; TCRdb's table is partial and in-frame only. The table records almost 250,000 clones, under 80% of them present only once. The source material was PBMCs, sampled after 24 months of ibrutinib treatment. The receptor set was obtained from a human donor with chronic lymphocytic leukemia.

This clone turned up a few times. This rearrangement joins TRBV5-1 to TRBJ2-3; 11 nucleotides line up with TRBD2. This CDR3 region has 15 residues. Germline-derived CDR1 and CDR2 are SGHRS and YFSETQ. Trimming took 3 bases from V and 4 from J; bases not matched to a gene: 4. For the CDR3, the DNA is TGCGCCAGCAGCTCGACTAGCGGGATGGCAGATACGCAGTATTTT. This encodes CASSSTSGMADTQYF.

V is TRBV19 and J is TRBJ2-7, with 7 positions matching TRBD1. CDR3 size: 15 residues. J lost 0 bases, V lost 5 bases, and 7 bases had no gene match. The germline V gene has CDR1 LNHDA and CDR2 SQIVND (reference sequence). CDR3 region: CASSARDSFSYEQYF. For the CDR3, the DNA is TGTGCCAGTAGTGCCCGGGACAGCTTCTCCTACGAGCAGTACTTC.

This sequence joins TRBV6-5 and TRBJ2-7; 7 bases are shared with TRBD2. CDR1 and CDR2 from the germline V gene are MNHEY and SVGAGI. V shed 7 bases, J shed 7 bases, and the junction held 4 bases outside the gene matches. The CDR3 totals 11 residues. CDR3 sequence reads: CASTNGGEQYF. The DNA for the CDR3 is TGTGCCAGCACCAACGGGGGGGAGCAGTACTTC.

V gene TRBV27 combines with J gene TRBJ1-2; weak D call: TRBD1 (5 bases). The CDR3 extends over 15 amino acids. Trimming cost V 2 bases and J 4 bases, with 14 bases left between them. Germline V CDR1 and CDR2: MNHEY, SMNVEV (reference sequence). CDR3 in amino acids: CASSLARDDLYGYTF. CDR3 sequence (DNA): TGTGCCAGCAGTTTAGCCCGGGACGACCTCTATGGCTACACCTTC.

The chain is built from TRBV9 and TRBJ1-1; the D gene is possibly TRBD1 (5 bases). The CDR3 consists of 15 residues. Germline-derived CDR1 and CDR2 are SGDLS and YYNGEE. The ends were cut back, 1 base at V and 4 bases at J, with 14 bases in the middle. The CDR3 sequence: CASSVSSSGGTEAFF. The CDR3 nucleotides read TGTGCCAGCAGCGTAAGCAGCTCGGGGGGCACTGAAGCTTTCTTT. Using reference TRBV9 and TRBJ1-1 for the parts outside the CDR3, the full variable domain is DSGVTQTPKHLITATGQRVTLRCSPRSGDLSVYWYQQSLDQGLQFLIQYYNGEERAKGNILERFSAQQFPDLHSELNLSSLELGDSALYFCASSVSSSGGTEAFFGQGTRLTVV.

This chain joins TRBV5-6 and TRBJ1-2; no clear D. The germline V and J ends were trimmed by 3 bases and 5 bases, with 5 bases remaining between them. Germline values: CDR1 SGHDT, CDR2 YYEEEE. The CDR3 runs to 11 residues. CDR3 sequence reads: CASSWQYGYTF. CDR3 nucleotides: TGTGCCAGCAGCTGGCAGTATGGCTACACCTTC.

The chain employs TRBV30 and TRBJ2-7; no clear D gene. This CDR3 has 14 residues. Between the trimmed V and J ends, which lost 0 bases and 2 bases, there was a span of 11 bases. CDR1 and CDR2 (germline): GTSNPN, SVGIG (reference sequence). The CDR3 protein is CAWSVVGNAYEQYF. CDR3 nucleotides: TGTGCCTGGAGTGTTGTTGGGAATGCCTACGAGCAGTACTTC. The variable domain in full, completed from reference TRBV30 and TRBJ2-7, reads SQTIHQWPATLVQPVGSPLSLECTVEGTSNPNLYWYRQAAGRGLQLLFYSVGIGQISSEVPQNLSASRPQDRQFILSSKKLLLSDSGFYLCAWSVVGNAYEQYFGPGTRLTVT.

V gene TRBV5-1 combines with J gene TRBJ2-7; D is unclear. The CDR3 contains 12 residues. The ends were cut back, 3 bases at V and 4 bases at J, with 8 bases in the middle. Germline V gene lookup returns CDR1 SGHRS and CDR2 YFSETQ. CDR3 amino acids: CASSSSPYEQYF. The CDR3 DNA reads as TGCGCCAGCAGCTCTTCGCCTTACGAGCAGTACTTC.

The CDR3 nucleotides are TGTGCCAGCAGCCCGGGTAGGGGGACCCAGTACTTC. Translating gives CASSPGRGTQYF. The V call is TRBV5-6, the J call TRBJ2-5, with D possibly being TRBD1 (5 bases). The CDR3 totals 12 residues. Germline lookup yields CDR1 SGHDT and CDR2 YYEEEE. V was clipped by 4 bases and J by 7 bases, with 11 bases between them.

CDR3 residues: CASLRPDYGYTF. DNA for the CDR3: TGTGCCAGCCTTAGACCGGACTATGGCTACACCTTC. The chain joins TRBV9 to TRBJ1-2; no definite D call. CDR3 length: 12 amino acids. CDR1 SGDLS and CDR2 YYNGEE come from the germline V gene. V lost 7 bases and J lost 3, with 10 bases in between.